These 20 T cell receptor beta chains share one sample of origin, sequenced in a study of CD8 T cells in Susac syndrome. Roughly 0.5 to 1 ug RNA was reverse transcribed with random hexamers. TCRdb passed the immunoSEQ multiplex PCR reads through MiXCR, listing each CDR3 protein once. The data show approximately 110,000 distinct CDR3 sequences, with around 94% seen just once and roughly 0.087% held by the top ten. The sample comprised CD4+ T cells from PBMCs. These receptors came from a human donor in good health.

The chain carries TRBV20-1 and TRBJ2-5; maybe TRBD2 (5 bases). Germline V CDR1 and CDR2: DFQATT, SNEGSKA (reference sequence). The CDR3 spans 15 residues. The V end lost 0 bases, the J end lost 2 bases, and 13 bases lay between the germline ends. The CDR3 reads CSARDRQRGQETQYF. The CDR3 DNA follows: TGCAGTGCTAGAGATCGTCAACGGGGTCAAGAGACCCAGTACTTC.

This chain links TRBV7-2 with TRBJ2-5; 9 bases map to TRBD2. The CDR3 is made up of 15 amino acids. CDR1 is SGHTA, CDR2 FQGNSA, per germline. Unmatched junction bases numbered 4, after V lost 3 bases and J lost 2 bases. DNA of the CDR3: TGTGCCAGCAGCTTTAGCGGGAGTTCGCAAGAGACCCAGTACTTC. It encodes CASSFSGSSQETQYF.

V usage is TRBV3-1 and J usage is TRBJ2-5; D uncertain. The V gene's germline CDR1 is LGHDT and CDR2 YNNKEL (reference sequence). CDR3 size: 16 residues. Trimming shortened V by 1 base and J by 0 bases, and 12 bases separated the two germline ends. The CDR3 DNA sequence: TGTGCCAGCAGCCAAGGGCCTAGTTCGGACCAAGAGACCCAGTACTTC. Its translation: CASSQGPSSDQETQYF.

The chain carries TRBV29-1 and TRBJ2-1, with 8 positions matching TRBD1. The CDR3 runs 14 residues. Germline loops: CDR1 SQVTM, CDR2 ANQGSEA. V gave up 8 bases and J gave up 7 bases; unmatched junction bases: 13. CDR3 sequence: CSIHRGVNLNEQFF. The CDR3 region has the DNA TGCAGCATACACAGGGGGGTTAATTTGAATGAGCAGTTCTTC.

This sequence joins TRBV5-1 and TRBJ2-2; D is possibly TRBD1 (6 bases). Looked up from germline, CDR1 is SGHRS and CDR2 is YFSETQ. The CDR3 consists of 14 residues. Trimming stripped 6 bases from V and 0 bases from J, with 9 bases between. CDR3 nucleotide sequence: TGCGCCAGCAACCAGGGGCCGAACACCGGGGAGCTGTTTTTT. Translated, it gives CASNQGPNTGELFF. Full variable domain (rest looked up from reference TRBV5-1 and TRBJ2-2): KAGVTQTPRYLIKTRGQQVTLSCSPISGHRSVSWYQQTPGQGLQFLFEYFSETQRNKGNFPGRFSGRQFSNSRSEMNVSTLELGDSALYLCASNQGPNTGELFFGEGSRLTVL.

This chain uses TRBV5-1 with TRBJ2-5; D possibly corresponds to TRBD1 (6 bases). V dropped 1 base and J dropped 5 bases, with 12 bases sitting between them. The CDR3 runs 14 residues. Germline V gene data show CDR1 as SGHRS and CDR2 as YFSETQ. Here the CDR3 DNA reads TGCGCCAGCAGCTTGTTACAGGGCAGTGAGACCCAGTACTTC. Translated: CASSLLQGSETQYF.

V usage is TRBV6-2 or TRBV6-3 and J usage is TRBJ1-2; D gene ambiguous. This CDR3 is built from 12 residues. Germline V gene data show CDR1 as MNHEY and CDR2 as SVGEGT. V dropped 7 bases and J dropped 7 bases, with 13 bases sitting between them. For the CDR3, the DNA is TGTGCCAGCATGGACCACCCGGGTGGCTACACCTTC. Amino acid sequence: CASMDHPGGYTF.

This chain connects TRBV20-1 to TRBJ2-3, with D perhaps matching TRBD2 (6 bases). The ends were cut back, 0 bases at V and 4 bases at J, with 17 bases in the middle. The V gene's germline CDR1 is DFQATT and CDR2 SNEGSKA (reference sequence). There are 16 residues in the CDR3. CDR3 coding DNA: TGCAGTGCTAGAGACCCAGCAGGGAGGACGGCAGATACGCAGTATTTT. Translating it yields CSARDPAGRTADTQYF.

The CDR3 DNA reads TGTGCCGGAAGGGACAGGGGGCAAGAGCAGTACTTC. The encoded protein is CAGRDRGQEQYF. The chain couples TRBV2 to TRBJ2-7, with TRBD1 matching over 12 bases. This CDR3 contains 12 residues. V dropped 11 bases and J dropped 7; count of bases not matched to a gene: 6. Germline loops: CDR1 SNHLY, CDR2 FYNNEI.

J is TRBJ2-1 and V is TRBV6-2 or TRBV6-3; TRBD2 agrees at 12 bases. The germline V gene has CDR1 MNHEY and CDR2 SVGEGT. Trimming removed 2 bases from V and 6 bases from J; junction bases left unmatched: 11. CDR3 length equals 18 residues. CDR3 in amino acids: CASSYSQLTSGSVNEQFF. For the CDR3, the DNA is TGTGCCAGCAGTTACAGCCAACTGACTAGCGGGAGTGTCAATGAGCAGTTCTTC.

The J gene is TRBJ1-4, the V gene TRBV20-1; the D gene is possibly TRBD1 (6 bases). The germline V gene has CDR1 DFQATT and CDR2 SNEGSKA (reference sequence). This CDR3 is 14 amino acids long. V was clipped by 3 bases and J by 6 bases, with 14 bases between them. The CDR3 DNA reads as TGCAGTGCTAGGTTGGGGGGGCTGGATGAAAAACTGTTTTTT. Its translation: CSARLGGLDEKLFF.

The V call is TRBV7-8, the J call TRBJ1-4; D unresolved. In germline, CDR1 is SGHVS, CDR2 FQNEAQ. V was cut by 4 bases and J by 4 bases, with 10 bases left in between. This CDR3 region has 14 residues. CDR3 nucleotide sequence: TGTGCCAGCAGCTCGCACAGCAATAATGAAAAACTGTTTTTT. Protein product: CASSSHSNNEKLFF.

V is TRBV6-1 and J is TRBJ1-2; 10 bases map to TRBD1. The CDR3 length is 16 residues. In germline, CDR1 is MNHNS, CDR2 SASEGT. Trimming took 1 base from V and 5 from J; bases not matched to a gene: 7. The CDR3 DNA reads TGTGCCAGCAGTGAAGAGGGACAGGGGACGAGATATGGCTACACCTTC. Translation gives CASSEEGQGTRYGYTF.

The chain uses TRBV25-1 and TRBJ2-1, with TRBD2 matching 11 bases. Trimming took 2 bases from V and 9 from J; bases not matched to a gene: 6. Germline V CDR1 and CDR2: MGHDK, SYGVNS. The CDR3 length is 15 residues. The CDR3 nucleotides read TGTGCCAGCAGTGAACGGACTAGCGGGTTGACTGAGCAGTTCTTC. Translated, it gives CASSERTSGLTEQFF. Drawing the rest from reference TRBV25-1 and TRBJ2-1, the complete variable domain is EADIYQTPRYLVIGTGKKITLECSQTMGHDKMYWYQQDPGMELHLIHYSYGVNSTEKGDLSSESTVSRIRTEHFPLTLESARPSHTSQYLCASSERTSGLTEQFFGPGTRLTVL.

In its sample, this clonotype was seen once. V and J are TRBV7-2 and TRBJ1-5; 9 bases fit TRBD1. Trimming took 2 bases from V and 7 from J; bases not matched to a gene: 6. Germline V gene data show CDR1 as SGHTA and CDR2 as FQGNSA. This CDR3 is built from 15 residues. Here the CDR3 reads CASSLSQGAAQPQHF. CDR3 sequence (DNA): TGTGCCAGCAGCTTATCACAGGGGGCTGCACAGCCCCAGCATTTT.

This chain connects TRBV5-1 to TRBJ2-3; D perhaps matches TRBD1 (6 bases). Trimming took 3 bases from V and 3 from J, leaving 14 bases between them. This CDR3 is 15 amino acids long. Germline CDR1 reads SGHRS; CDR2 reads YFSETQ. CDR3 in amino acids: CASSWGHLATDTQYF. The CDR3 DNA is TGCGCCAGCAGCTGGGGACATCTGGCAACAGATACGCAGTATTTT.

This clonotype was counted between two and nine times. V gene TRBV7-9 combines with J gene TRBJ2-2, with 9 bases aligning to TRBD2. CDR3 size: 14 residues. Germline lookup yields CDR1 SEHNR and CDR2 FQNEAQ (reference sequence). The trim removed 8 bases at V and 2 bases at J, leaving 3 bases unmatched. The CDR3 loop is CASQGLANTGELFF. CDR3 nucleotide sequence: TGTGCCAGCCAGGGACTAGCTAACACCGGGGAGCTGTTTTTT. Supplemented by reference TRBV7-9 and TRBJ2-2, the full variable domain reads DTGVSQNPRHKITKRGQNVTFRCDPISEHNRLYWYRQTLGQGPEFLTYFQNEAQLEKSRLLSDRFSAERPKGSFSTLEIQRTEQGDSAMYLCASQGLANTGELFFGEGSRLTVL.

The chain couples TRBV4-2 to TRBJ1-3, with TRBD1 identical over 9 bases. Germline-derived CDR1 and CDR2 are LGHNA and YNFKEQ. There are 16 residues in the CDR3. The V gene end was trimmed by 1 base and the J gene end by 2 bases; junction bases not matched to a gene: 3. CDR3 loop: CASSQAGTGPGNTIYF. In nucleotides, the CDR3 is TGTGCCAGCAGCCAAGCCGGGACAGGGCCTGGAAACACCATATATTTT.

The rearrangement joins TRBV9 to TRBJ1-1, with TRBD1 as a possible D gene (6 bases). V lost 4 bases, J lost 4 bases, and 14 bases lay in between. The germline CDR1 and CDR2 sequences are SGDLS and YYNGEE. The CDR3 is 14 residues long. The DNA for the CDR3 is TGTGCCAGCAGCATACGACAGGAGGGCACTGAAGCTTTCTTT. Encoded protein: CASSIRQEGTEAFF.

This chain joins TRBV6-5 and TRBJ1-1; unclear D gene. Trimming shortened V by 7 bases and J by 2 bases, and 17 bases separated the two germline ends. CDR3 length: 15 amino acids. Germline lookup yields CDR1 MNHEY and CDR2 SVGAGI. Here the CDR3 reads CASIITWSSNTEAFF. Here the CDR3 DNA reads TGTGCCAGCATCATTACTTGGTCCAGTAACACTGAAGCTTTCTTT.